These T cell receptor beta chains were read from a single sample in a study of cytomegalovirus exposure and HLA in healthy donors. Some clones are missing from TCRdb's copy, which holds only in-frame ones; the method was immunoSEQ multiplex PCR. The sample lists over 150,000 clones; around 80% were seen once. The sample taken for sequencing was PBMCs. Receptor source: a male donor in good health and CMV-seronegative. Each CDR3 is given with its conserved first and last residue. Fields, in order: D gene, clone size, J gene, V gene, CDR3 DNA, CDR3 protein. D genes are given only for firm matches. Clone size is stated in some rows and not others, as once, few, many or a class when expanded.

TRBD2 | . | TRBJ2-2 | TRBV29-1 | TGCAGCGTTGAAGTGTTAGCGGGAGGAGGTGGGGAGCTGTTTTTT | CSVEVLAGGGGELFF
TRBD1 | . | TRBJ1-1 | TRBV6-6 | TGTGCCAGAAATACAGCCAGGGGGGCCGGCACTGAAGCTTTCTTT | CARNTARGAGTEAFF
. | . | TRBJ1-1 | TRBV6-1 | TGTGCCAGCAGTGGCGGCAGGGGAGTGAACACTGAAGCTTTCTTT | CASSGGRGVNTEAFF
TRBD2 | . | TRBJ2-2 | TRBV9 | TGTGCCAGCAGCGTACCGGAGCGGGGGGCCGACACCGGGGAGCTGTTTTTT | CASSVPERGADTGELFF
. | . | TRBJ2-2 | TRBV19 | TGTGCCAGTAGTAATCGTCGCGGGACCGGGGAGCTGTTTTTT | CASSNRRGTGELFF
TRBD1 | . | TRBJ1-1 | TRBV5-4 | TGTGCCAGCAGCTACGGGACAGCGAACACTGAAGCTTTCTTT | CASSYGTANTEAFF
. | . | TRBJ2-6 | TRBV5-4 | TGTGCCAGCAGCCCCGGAGGATCTGGGGCCAACGTCCTGACTTTC | CASSPGGSGANVLTF
TRBD1 | . | TRBJ1-1 | TRBV6-1 | TGTGCCAGCAGACACAAGGACAGGGCGGCTTTCTTT | CASRHKDRAAFF
TRBD2 | . | TRBJ2-5 | TRBV18 | TGTGCCAGCTCACCACTTCCTGGACTAGCGGAGGGAGAGACCCAGTACTTC | CASSPLPGLAEGETQYF
. | once | TRBJ1-5 | TRBV30 | TGTGCCTGGAGTGTAAAACAGCCTGATCAGCCCCAGCATTTT | CAWSVKQPDQPQHF
. | . | TRBJ1-2 | TRBV28 | TGTGCCAGCAGTTTATTCAGGGGTGGCGGCTACACCTTC | CASSLFRGGGYTF
. | . | TRBJ1-1 | TRBV18 | TGTGCCAGCTCACCAGATCAGGGTTCAGCTTTCTTT | CASSPDQGSAFF
TRBD1 | . | TRBJ1-5 | TRBV5-3 | TGTGCCAGAAGCAACAGTTTGGGGACAGGGGGCATCGGCAATCAGCCCCAGCATTTT | CARSNSLGTGGIGNQPQHF
. | once | TRBJ2-2 | TRBV29-1 | TGCAGCGTTGAGGGGAGAGGGCCAACGAACACCGGGGAGCTGTTTTTT | CSVEGRGPTNTGELFF
TRBD2 | . | TRBJ2-3 | TRBV6-4 | TGTGCCAGCAGTGTTGGTAGCGGGGGGATCACAGATACGCAGTATTTT | CASSVGSGGITDTQYF
TRBD1 | . | TRBJ1-1 | TRBV10-3 | TGTGCCATCAGTGACCCGACAGGGGGACCGCGTGAAGCTTTCTTT | CAISDPTGGPREAFF
. | . | TRBJ1-5 | TRBV28 | TGTGCCAGCAGTTTATTGACATTCAACCAGCCCCAGCATTTT | CASSLLTFNQPQHF
. | . | TRBJ1-2 | TRBV7-9 | TGTGCCAGCAGCTTAGCCTGGGACAATGGTGGCTACACCTTC | CASSLAWDNGGYTF
. | . | TRBJ2-4 | TRBV5-1 | TGCGCCAGCAGCTTGGACAGCCTAACTCTCTCCATTCAGTACTTC | CASSLDSLTLSIQYF
TRBD1 | . | TRBJ2-3 | TRBV29-1 | TGCACCTACCAACGGGACAGTCGGACAGATACGCAGTATTTT | CTYQRDSRTDTQYF
. | . | TRBJ2-7 | TRBV7-2 | TGTGCCAGCAGCTTAAGTGCCTTTGGGGGCGGAGCCTACGAGCAGTACTTC | CASSLSAFGGGAYEQYF
. | once | TRBJ1-3 | TRBV5-1 | TGCGCCAGCAGCTTGAGAGACAGGAGCTCTGGAAACACCATATATTTT | CASSLRDRSSGNTIYF
TRBD1 | . | TRBJ1-5 | TRBV28 | TGTGCCAGCAGGCCCGGGACAGGGGGCTATCAGCCCCAGCATTTT | CASRPGTGGYQPQHF
TRBD1 | . | TRBJ1-5 | TRBV28 | TGTGCCAGTGAGCAAGGGGGCAGGAATCAGCCCCAGCATTTT | CASEQGGRNQPQHF
TRBD2 | . | TRBJ2-3 | TRBV5-1 | TGCGCCAGCAGCTTCCTAGCGGGAGGGCGATCTGAACCTTTCTGGACAGATACGCAGTATTTT | CASSFLAGGRSEPFWTDTQYF
. | . | TRBJ2-7 | TRBV4-3 | TGCGCCAGCAGCCAAGAACACAGGGCTAACGAGCAGTACTTC | CASSQEHRANEQYF
TRBD1 | . | TRBJ2-1 | TRBV5-1 | TGCGCCAGCTACCGGGACAGTACTAGCTCCTACAATGAGCAGTTCTTC | CASYRDSTSSYNEQFF
. | . | TRBJ2-7 | TRBV28 | TGTGCCAGCAGTTTATCTGACATTACCTACGAGCAGTACTTC | CASSLSDITYEQYF
. | . | TRBJ2-2 | TRBV27 | TGTGCCAGCAGTTCACAGAACTCGAACACCGGGGAGCTGTTTTTT | CASSSQNSNTGELFF
TRBD2 | . | TRBJ2-5 | TRBV7-2 | TGTGCCAGCAGGTCCGGGACTACCGCACGGACCCAGTACTTC | CASRSGTTARTQYF
. | . | TRBJ1-6 | TRBV30 | TGTGCCTGGAGTGGAGGCTCCTATAATTCACCCCTCCACTTT | CAWSGGSYNSPLHF
TRBD2 | . | TRBJ2-7 | TRBV28 | TGTGCCAGCAGATCGGGGGGGCGCGAGCAGTACTTC | CASRSGGREQYF
TRBD1 | . | TRBJ1-3 | TRBV28 | TGTGCCAGCAGAGAACAGGGGATATCTGGAAACACCATATATTTT | CASREQGISGNTIYF
TRBD1 | . | TRBJ1-4 | TRBV6-1 | TGTGCCAGCAGTGAAGCCTCCTGGGACAGGGAGCGGGAAAAACTGTTTTTT | CASSEASWDREREKLFF
TRBD1 | . | TRBJ1-2 | TRBV28 | TGTGCCAGCAGTTTAAGGGCAGGGGGACATGGCTACACCTTC | CASSLRAGGHGYTF
. | . | TRBJ1-1 | TRBV6-5 | TGTGCCAGCAATAGGCGCGGGAACACTGAAGCTTTCTTT | CASNRRGNTEAFF
TRBD2 | . | TRBJ2-5 | TRBV2 | TGTGCCAGCAGTGGGCTAGCGGGGGGCGGGGGAGGAACCCAGTACTTC | CASSGLAGGGGGTQYF
. | . | TRBJ1-5 | TRBV19 | TGTGCCAGTAGTATAGGTCGTCAGCCCCAGCATTTT | CASSIGRQPQHF
. | . | TRBJ1-1 | TRBV27 | TGTGCCAGCAGTTTAAATGGGCCTGGCACTGAAGCTTTCTTT | CASSLNGPGTEAFF
TRBD1 | . | TRBJ1-4 | TRBV7-9 | TGTGCCAGCAGCTCGGCTAGGACAGGGGCTAATGAAAAACTGTTTTTT | CASSSARTGANEKLFF
TRBD1 | once | TRBJ2-7 | TRBV5-1 | TGCGCCAGCAGCCCCGCACCCGGGACAGGGTTTTCCTACGAGCAGTACTTC | CASSPAPGTGFSYEQYF
. | . | TRBJ1-1 | TRBV30 | TGTGCCTGGAGTTTAGGGACAATCAAGAACACTGAAGCTTTCTTT | CAWSLGTIKNTEAFF
TRBD1 | . | TRBJ2-2 | TRBV7-9 | TGTGCCAGCATAAGTCAGGGGGCTATGCACGGGGAGCTGTTTTTT | CASISQGAMHGELFF
TRBD2 | . | TRBJ2-1 | TRBV28 | TGTGCCAGCAGTCCGACGGTCAGCGGGGGGGCCTACAATGAGCAGTTCTTC | CASSPTVSGGAYNEQFF
TRBD1 | . | TRBJ2-1 | TRBV29-1 | TGCAGCGTGGCTCCGGGACAGTACAATGAGCAGTTCTTC | CSVAPGQYNEQFF
. | few | TRBJ1-1 | TRBV18 | TGTGCCAGCTCACACGACAGGAACACTGAAGCTTTCTTT | CASSHDRNTEAFF
TRBD1 | . | TRBJ2-7 | TRBV11-2 | TGTGCCAGCAGCTACAACCGGGACAGATCTTACGAGCAGTACTTC | CASSYNRDRSYEQYF
TRBD1 | . | TRBJ1-1 | TRBV18 | TGTGCCAGCTCACCGGCGGGACAGAGGAACACTGAAGCTTTCTTT | CASSPAGQRNTEAFF
. | . | TRBJ2-7 | TRBV19 | TGTGCCAGTAGTACCGGAGCGCTTGCCTACGAGCAGTACTTC | CASSTGALAYEQYF
. | . | TRBJ2-5 | TRBV10-2 | TGCGCCAGCAGCCTCCAGATTTCCGAGACCCAGTACTTC | CASSLQISETQYF
TRBD2 | . | TRBJ2-1 | TRBV7-9 | TGTGCCAGCAGCTTAGGAGCTAGCGGGGGGTACAATGAGCAGTTCTTC | CASSLGASGGYNEQFF
. | . | TRBJ2-1 | TRBV14 | TGTGCCAGCAGCCAAGAAGGTGGCAGGGCCTACAATGAGCAGTTCTTC | CASSQEGGRAYNEQFF
TRBD1 | . | TRBJ2-7 | TRBV7-6 | TGTGCCAGCAGCTCCATCTCGGGACAGGGCTACGAGCAGTACTTC | CASSSISGQGYEQYF
TRBD2 | . | TRBJ2-7 | TRBV27 | TGTGCCAGCAGTTCCGCGGGACTAGCGGGAATCGAGCAGTACTTC | CASSSAGLAGIEQYF
TRBD2 | . | TRBJ2-2 | TRBV5-8 | TGTGCCAGCAGCTTCTATCGCGGGAGCGGTACCGGGGAGCTGTTTTTT | CASSFYRGSGTGELFF
. | . | TRBJ2-3 | TRBV20-1 | TGCAGTGCTAGAATTTCGGATACGCAGTATTTT | CSARISDTQYF
TRBD2 | few | TRBJ2-1 | TRBV5-1 | TGCGCCAGCAGCTTTGGACTAGCGGGCCTCAATGAGCAGTTCTTC | CASSFGLAGLNEQFF